This T cell receptor beta chain is drawn from a study of shared clonotypes between healthy human individuals (TCRdb year 2020). Turning to the overall study: The cohort included three men and a couple of women between 18 and 49 years of age. Leukapheresis yielded between about 0.94 and 8.9 billion PBMCs per donor. To increase sequencing depth and limit assay-specific biases, TCR repertoire library preparation and sequencing were carried out by different laboratories using diverse techniques. The study deeply sequenced blood TCR repertoires of five healthy adults to estimate repertoire size and the extent of clonotype sharing between individuals. For each donor, CD4 naive and CD4 memory were each given three plates, CD8 naive was given two plates, and CD8 memory was given one plate.

The CDR3 goes from the cysteine to the phenylalanine over 15 residues. The only DNA kept is the CDR3, 45 bases in frame from the first base. A word on this clone: This receptor's antigen is unknown. No qualities accompany the bases; no much larger clone lies one base away.

Points the paper makes about the study in general: About 5% of naive CD4, 3% to 4% of naive CD8, around 2.3% of memory CD4, and 0.35% to 0.4% of memory CD8 clonotypes were shared across a few donors. Estimated clonotype richness was generally larger for naive than for memory subsets. Sampling was limited to blood, and TCR repertoires in tissue likely differ from TCR repertoires in blood. Clonotypes shared by all four sorted-subset donors showed higher generation probabilities than non-shared clonotypes. Pairwise subsampling led to the expectation that sequencing depth would affect the degree of clonotype sharing among donors. Because the study included only a small number of donors, the genetic and exposure-history diversity represented was limited. Incomplete sequencing was indicated by rarefaction of sorted-subset datasets, despite the large sequencing depth.

Using the deep immunoSEQ assay, TCR CDR3 regions were amplified from genomic DNA by multiplex PCR. Extracted genomic DNA from each cell subset was spread evenly across all wells of several immunoSEQ 96-well plates, with each plate serving as a replicate. For sorted subsets, roughly 200 ng of genomic DNA, equivalent to some 30,000 T cell genomes, went into each replicate PCR. The purified libraries were quantified using a Qubit 3.0 fluorometer, sized with a Bioanalyzer 2100, and then quantified again using the KAPA Library Quantification kit. Each immunoSEQ 96-well plate was sequenced on its own single-read 150-cycle Illumina NextSeq 550 flow cell. Regarding the original processing steps: Because only junctional sequences without quality scores were contained in the immunoSEQ output, filtering matching that applied to full-length reads could not be performed. Sequences were annotated with PyIR, a Python wrapper for IgBLAST v1.9, using IMGT germline references to assign V/J genes and CDR3. Any read was removed if the V/J assignment was weak (E-value above 1e-6), the CDR3 was missing, or the read contained stop codons, out-of-frame junctions, or ambiguous translated residues. V3J clonotypes were defined as sequences sharing an identical inferred V gene, J gene, and CDR3 amino acid sequence. To compute the percentage overlap between repertoires, the number of shared unique clonotypes was divided by the size of the smaller repertoire. Richness of each repertoire was evaluated using RTK rarefaction, the Chao1 estimator, and Recon v2.1 estimates of unobserved clonotypes. OLGA was used to compute generation probabilities for all TCRbeta clonotypes that the gDNA method yielded from a handful of donors. The immuneACCESS repertoire file appears here via TCRdb, limited to in-frame rearrangements. These files lack a portion of the clones; in checked studies, under half of the deficit traces to unresolved V genes, and the cause of the others is not known. V, J and clone size reflect that table, while D and trimming were determined from the DNA. The sample table lists about a million clones, around four fifths of them with a count of one. The ten biggest clones cover about 1.5% of the sample.

The donors were healthy, HIV-negative adults with no recently reported acute infections or vaccinations. Every donor was a Caucasian adult residing in Nashville, Tennessee, USA. Magnetic negative selection was used to enrich CD4+ T cells, after which naive cells were positively selected on CD45RA and the negative fraction became the memory subset. Blood was collected by leukapheresis, and PBMCs were isolated by Ficoll-Histopaque density gradient centrifugation and then cryopreserved in liquid nitrogen vapor phase. Purity and quantity of every magnetically sorted T cell population were checked by analytical flow cytometry. Genomic DNA was isolated from each sorted fraction and quantified by UV absorbance on a Nanodrop 2000c.

Material for sequencing was memory CD4+ T cells sorted from blood. This sample's cell subset or site label indicates: CD45RA-negative fraction. The rearranged segments are TRBV21-1 and TRBJ1-4; no DNA check was done on the table's D call, TRBD1. TRBV21-1 is termed a pseudogene. This sequence was found in a young man in good health. The DNA reads TGTGCCAGCAGCGTTCGACAGGGTCGGACTGAAAAACTGTTTTTT. Protein translation: CASSVRQGRTEKLFF.